Following are 3 T cell receptor beta chains from one sample sequenced in a study of Ad26.COV2.S vaccination and SARS-CoV-2 variants. Sequencing was performed with immunoSEQ multiplex PCR; in TCRdb, only in-frame clones are kept and a portion is missing. The table shows about 350,000 clones, with around 90% occurring only once. The sequencing used peripheral blood, collected after recovery from COVID-19. These receptors all come from a human donor who had recovered from COVID-19.

The V call is TRBV5-6, the J call TRBJ2-7, with D unresolved. The germline gives CDR1 SGHDT, CDR2 YYEEEE. This CDR3 comprises 14 residues. V was pared by 2 bases and J by 2 bases, with 11 bases between. CDR3 region: CASSFRTRTYEQYF. The CDR3 bases are TGTGCCAGCAGCTTTAGAACCAGGACCTACGAGCAGTACTTC.

V gene TRBV5-8 combines with J gene TRBJ2-2; D call uncertain. This CDR3 region has 17 residues. V lost 0 bases and J lost 1, with 13 bases in between. From germline, CDR1 is SGHTS and CDR2 YDEGEE. The CDR3: CASSLATSTVNTGELFF. The CDR3 region has the DNA TGTGCCAGCAGCTTGGCAACCTCTACAGTGAACACCGGGGAGCTGTTTTTT.

The J gene is TRBJ1-3, the V gene TRBV2; D is unclear. Trimming left V 1 base short and J 4 bases short, with 11 bases between. The CDR3 sequence is 15 residues long. In germline, CDR1 is SNHLY, CDR2 FYNNEI. Here the CDR3 reads CASSEGRSIGNTIYF. The CDR3, as DNA: TGTGCCAGCAGTGAAGGCAGGTCGATCGGAAACACCATATATTTT.